This T cell receptor (beta chain) was observed in a study of cytomegalovirus exposure and HLA in healthy donors. For this clone: Its target is not known.

Trimming left V 4 bases short and J 0 bases short, with 15 bases between. The CDR3 has 16 residues. Germline V CDR1 and CDR2: LGHNA, YSLEER. Researchers ran the PCR with 60 Vbeta and 13 Jbeta primers. Profiled with immunoSEQ multiplex PCR; TCRdb holds only in-frame clones, not every one. The sample has 95,000 to 150,000 clones; roughly 17% are singletons. Points from the study as a whole: When analyzed later, the rates of TCR association showed variation by HLA locus, with DRB1 the most and HLA-C the fewest. In a later analysis, at a false discovery rate of 0.05, roughly 17,000 TCR beta sequences were associated with HLA alleles. Common viral pathogens (according to a later analysis) appeared linked to several of the most significant clusters.

The J gene is TRBJ1-2, the V gene TRBV4-3; D is perhaps TRBD1 (6 bases). The receptor was isolated from a female donor in good health and CMV-seropositive. Sequencing was performed on PBMCs. The CDR3 DNA is TGCGCCAGCAGCCTAGATCAGAGGGGGACTAACTATGGCTACACCTTC. Encoded protein: CASSLDQRGTNYGYTF.